A selection of T cell receptor beta chains follows, all from one sample in a study of PD-1 blockade in classical Hodgkin lymphoma. Clones were sequenced by immunoSEQ multiplex PCR, and TCRdb holds only the in-frame ones, with some missing. The table has more than 90,000 clones, roughly 81% seen once. This material consisted of peripheral blood mononuclear cells (PBMCs), taken before the second cycle of nivolumab. These receptor sequences come from a human donor with classical Hodgkin lymphoma. Both conserved end residues are part of each CDR3. A D gene is named only where the DNA matches it firmly. The size of a clone is reported for some rows only, either as once, few or many, or as a class for expanded clones.

size: -; D: -; J: TRBJ2-2; V: TRBV5-1; CDR3: CASSFWTFTGELFF; DNA: TGCGCCAGCAGCTTTTGGACCTTCACCGGGGAGCTGTTTTTT
size: -; D: -; J: TRBJ1-5; V: TRBV28; CDR3: CASSWRMVQPQHF; DNA: TGTGCCAGCAGTTGGAGGATGGTTCAGCCCCAGCATTTT
size: few; D: -; J: TRBJ1-1; V: TRBV28; CDR3: CAARAANTEAFF; DNA: TGTGCCGCGAGGGCGGCGAACACTGAAGCTTTCTTT
size: -; D: TRBD1; J: TRBJ2-3; V: TRBV5-5; CDR3: CASSLVGTGSQADTQYF; DNA: TGTGCCAGCAGCTTGGTGGGGACAGGGTCACAGGCAGATACGCAGTATTTT
size: few; D: TRBD2; J: TRBJ2-7; V: TRBV19; CDR3: CASSTLMDSGASYEQYF; DNA: TGTGCCAGTAGTACCCTGATGGATAGCGGGGCCTCCTACGAGCAGTACTTC
size: -; D: TRBD1; J: TRBJ1-1; V: TRBV27; CDR3: CASSTIQGAYGTEAFF; DNA: TGTGCCAGCAGTACTATACAGGGGGCTTATGGCACTGAAGCTTTCTTT
size: -; D: -; J: TRBJ1-1; V: TRBV6-5; CDR3: CASSDAPMNTEAFF; DNA: TGTGCCAGCAGTGACGCCCCCATGAACACTGAAGCTTTCTTT
size: -; D: TRBD1; J: TRBJ2-1; V: TRBV6-5; CDR3: CASSPRTGEDEQFF; DNA: TGTGCCAGCAGTCCAAGGACAGGGGAGGATGAGCAGTTCTTC
size: -; D: TRBD1; J: TRBJ2-3; V: TRBV28; CDR3: CASSGRTGGTDTQYF; DNA: TGTGCCAGCAGTGGGAGGACAGGGGGCACAGATACGCAGTATTTT
size: -; D: TRBD1; J: TRBJ1-2; V: TRBV19; CDR3: CASSNRGKRGYTF; DNA: TGTGCCAGTAGTAACAGGGGGAAGCGTGGCTACACCTTC
size: -; D: -; J: TRBJ2-3; V: TRBV7-6; CDR3: CASSSLAGEDTQYF; DNA: TGTGCCAGCAGCTCCCTAGCCGGGGAAGATACGCAGTATTTT
size: -; D: -; J: TRBJ2-7; V: TRBV10-3; CDR3: CAISEAGQGAYEQYF; DNA: TGTGCCATCAGTGAAGCGGGACAAGGGGCCTACGAGCAGTACTTC
size: -; D: TRBD1; J: TRBJ2-5; V: TRBV9; CDR3: CASSARGTGGETQYF; DNA: TGTGCCAGCAGCGCCCGCGGGACAGGAGGAGAGACCCAGTACTTC
size: -; D: -; J: TRBJ1-4; V: TRBV7-2; CDR3: CASSLGHATNEKLFF; DNA: TGTGCCAGCAGCTTAGGTCATGCAACTAATGAAAAACTGTTTTTT
size: -; D: TRBD2; J: TRBJ2-5; V: TRBV10-3; CDR3: CASRGREGETQYF; DNA: TGTGCCAGCCGGGGGCGGGAGGGGGAGACCCAGTACTTC
size: -; D: -; J: TRBJ1-4; V: TRBV7-8; CDR3: CASSTGLGNEKLFF; DNA: TGTGCCAGCAGCACAGGGTTGGGGAATGAAAAACTGTTTTTT
size: -; D: TRBD1; J: TRBJ2-3; V: TRBV7-8; CDR3: CASTKGDRAPPDTQYF; DNA: TGTGCCAGCACCAAGGGCGACAGGGCTCCACCAGATACGCAGTATTTT
size: -; D: -; J: TRBJ1-1; V: TRBV20-1; CDR3: CSATEPWEAFF; DNA: TGCAGTGCTACAGAGCCCTGGGAAGCTTTCTTT
size: -; D: TRBD2; J: TRBJ2-1; V: TRBV9; CDR3: CASSPSPGLTHNEQFF; DNA: TGTGCCAGCAGCCCGAGCCCGGGACTAACCCACAATGAGCAGTTCTTC
size: -; D: -; J: TRBJ2-3; V: TRBV13; CDR3: CASSGPGTSTDTQYF; DNA: TGTGCCAGCAGCGGTCCCGGGACTAGCACAGATACGCAGTATTTT
size: once; D: -; J: TRBJ2-1; V: TRBV9; CDR3: CASSVDELVNEQFF; DNA: TGTGCCAGCAGCGTAGATGAATTGGTCAATGAGCAGTTCTTC
size: -; D: TRBD2; J: TRBJ2-1; V: TRBV7-2; CDR3: CASSLWAGEYNEQFF; DNA: TGTGCCAGCAGCTTATGGGCGGGAGAATACAATGAGCAGTTCTTC
size: -; D: -; J: TRBJ2-7; V: TRBV5-5; CDR3: CASSLSSDPYEQYF; DNA: TGTGCCAGCAGCTTGAGTAGCGACCCCTACGAGCAGTACTTC
size: -; D: TRBD2; J: TRBJ2-2; V: TRBV30; CDR3: CAWSVQRDPRGANTGELFF; DNA: TGTGCCTGGAGTGTACAGCGGGATCCTAGGGGCGCGAACACCGGGGAGCTGTTTTTT
size: -; D: -; J: TRBJ2-7; V: TRBV7-3; CDR3: CASSLVLGGEQYF; DNA: TGTGCCAGCAGCTTAGTATTAGGGGGCGAGCAGTACTTC
size: -; D: -; J: TRBJ2-5; V: TRBV6-5; CDR3: CASSYQDQETQYF; DNA: TGTGCCAGCAGTTACCAGGACCAAGAGACCCAGTACTTC
size: -; D: TRBD1; J: TRBJ1-1; V: TRBV28; CDR3: CASTTGASGEAFF; DNA: TGTGCCAGCACCACAGGGGCCTCGGGGGAAGCTTTCTTT
size: -; D: -; J: TRBJ1-5; V: TRBV4-1; CDR3: CASSQVALANQPQHF; DNA: TGCGCCAGCAGCCAAGTAGCTCTCGCCAATCAGCCCCAGCATTTT
size: -; D: -; J: TRBJ2-3; V: TRBV10-3; CDR3: CAISELGRQDTQYF; DNA: TGTGCCATCAGTGAATTAGGGAGACAAGATACGCAGTATTTT
size: -; D: -; J: TRBJ1-1; V: TRBV28; CDR3: CASAPAAGTFF; DNA: TGTGCCAGCGCCCCAGCGGCTGGGACTTTCTTT
size: -; D: TRBD1; J: TRBJ2-1; V: TRBV7-9; CDR3: CASAPLWDSSYNEQFF; DNA: TGTGCCAGCGCCCCTCTTTGGGACAGCTCCTACAATGAGCAGTTCTTC
size: -; D: TRBD1; J: TRBJ2-5; V: TRBV6-1; CDR3: CASGGQGGGTQYF; DNA: TGTGCCAGCGGTGGACAGGGAGGTGGGACCCAGTACTTC
size: -; D: -; J: TRBJ2-1; V: TRBV19; CDR3: CASSGPNYNEQFF; DNA: TGTGCCAGTAGTGGACCCAACTACAATGAGCAGTTCTTC
size: -; D: TRBD1; J: TRBJ2-1; V: TRBV19; CDR3: CASSMGDRVYNEQFF; DNA: TGTGCCAGTAGTATGGGGGACAGGGTATACAATGAGCAGTTCTTC
size: -; D: -; J: TRBJ1-1; V: TRBV14; CDR3: CASSQVRGDTEAFF; DNA: TGTGCCAGCAGCCAAGTACGAGGGGACACTGAAGCTTTCTTT
size: few; D: TRBD1; J: TRBJ2-7; V: TRBV9; CDR3: CASSVEGTGMNEQYF; DNA: TGTGCCAGCAGCGTAGAAGGGACAGGGATGAACGAGCAGTACTTC
size: -; D: -; J: TRBJ2-5; V: TRBV29-1; CDR3: CSVVPGRVETQYF; DNA: TGCAGCGTTGTTCCGGGCAGGGTAGAGACCCAGTACTTC
size: many; D: TRBD2; J: TRBJ2-1; V: TRBV7-8; CDR3: CASSSRTSGGEQFF; DNA: TGTGCCAGCAGCTCAAGGACTAGCGGGGGCGAGCAGTTCTTC
size: few; D: -; J: TRBJ1-3; V: TRBV7-2; CDR3: CASSLVSQGFLSGNTIYF; DNA: TGTGCCAGCAGCTTAGTTAGCCAGGGGTTCTTATCTGGAAACACCATATATTTT
size: -; D: TRBD1; J: TRBJ1-5; V: TRBV27; CDR3: CASAHGQGHQPQHF; DNA: TGTGCCAGCGCCCACGGACAGGGGCATCAGCCCCAGCATTTT